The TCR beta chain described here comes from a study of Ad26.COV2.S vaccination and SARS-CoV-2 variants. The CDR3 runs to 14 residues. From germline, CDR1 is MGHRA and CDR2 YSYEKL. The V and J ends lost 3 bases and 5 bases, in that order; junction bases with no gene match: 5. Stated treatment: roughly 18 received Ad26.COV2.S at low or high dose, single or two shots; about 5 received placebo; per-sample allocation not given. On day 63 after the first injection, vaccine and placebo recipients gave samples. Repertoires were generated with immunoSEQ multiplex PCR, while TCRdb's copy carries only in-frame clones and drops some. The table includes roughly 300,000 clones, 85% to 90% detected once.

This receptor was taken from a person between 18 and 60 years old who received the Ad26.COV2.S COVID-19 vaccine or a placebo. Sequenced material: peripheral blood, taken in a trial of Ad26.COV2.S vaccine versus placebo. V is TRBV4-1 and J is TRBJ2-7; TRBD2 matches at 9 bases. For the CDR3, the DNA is TGCGCCAGCAGCCAGCTTAGCGGGGGCAACGAGCAGTACTTC. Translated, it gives CASSQLSGGNEQYF.